This T cell receptor beta chain stems from a study of blood T cell repertoires in COVID-19. Only in-frame clones appear in the TCRdb table, and some are missing; sequencing was by immunoSEQ multiplex PCR. The sample contains 55,000 or so clones, over 75% of which appear only once. The CDR3 totals 14 residues. Germline-derived CDR1 and CDR2 are MNHEY and SMNVEV (reference sequence). V trimming: 3 bases; J trimming: 3 bases; junction bases outside the gene matches: 4. Sequenced material: peripheral blood. The chain couples TRBV27 to TRBJ2-7; TRBD2 agrees at 8 bases. This receptor was obtained from a man aged 40-50 years with acute or convalescent COVID-19. The CDR3: CASSLLGTSYEQYF. The CDR3 DNA reads as TGTGCCAGCAGTTTGTTGGGGACTAGCTACGAGCAGTACTTC.